These 10 T cell receptor beta chains came from one sample sequenced in a study of T-cell memory formation after mild COVID-19. TCRdb called the 5' RACE reads again in MiXCR, with one record for every CDR3 protein. The data show 170,000 or so distinct CDR3 sequences, about 20% seen once. Sequenced material: PBMCs or a T cell subset sorted from them (not recorded which). Receptors were obtained from an adult woman who had mild COVID-19 (a few samples of this study predate the infection). Cell type and time point are not known.

This clonotype was observed a handful of times. V and J are TRBV7-2 and TRBJ1-5; D remains ambiguous. V was pared by 2 bases and J by 0 bases, with 11 bases between. The CDR3 spans 16 residues. The germline V gene has CDR1 SGHTA and CDR2 FQGNSA. The DNA for the CDR3 is TGTGCCAGCAGCTTATGGCTGACGGTTAGCAATCAGCCCCAGCATTTT. Translated, it gives CASSLWLTVSNQPQHF.

This chain links TRBV15 with TRBJ1-1; D not certain. V lost 0 bases to trimming and J lost 5 bases, with 16 bases between them. Per the germline V gene, CDR1 is LNHNV and CDR2 is YYDKDF (reference sequence). This CDR3 region has 16 residues. The CDR3 here is CATSRDWVPRRTEAFF. The CDR3 DNA sequence: TGTGCCACCAGCAGAGATTGGGTCCCAAGGCGAACTGAAGCTTTCTTT. Supplemented by reference TRBV15 and TRBJ1-1, the full variable domain reads DAMVIQNPRYQVTQFGKPVTLSCSQTLNHNVMYWYQQKSSQAPKLLFHYYDKDFNNEADTPDNFQSRRPNTSFCFLDIRSPGLGDTAMYLCATSRDWVPRRTEAFFGQGTRLTVV.

This clonotype was counted between two and nine times. The J gene is TRBJ2-7, the V gene TRBV7-9, with D unresolved. The CDR3 extends over 16 amino acids. The V gene lost 2 bases and the J gene lost 2 bases, with 16 bases spanning the gap. CDR1 is SEHNR and CDR2 is FQNEAQ in the germline V gene (reference sequence). This chain's CDR3 is CASSLSPARLAYEQYF. The CDR3 nucleotides read TGTGCCAGCAGCTTATCCCCAGCCAGGTTAGCCTACGAGCAGTACTTC.

The rearrangement uses TRBV7-6 and TRBJ2-7, with 10 bases fitting TRBD2. The germline CDR1 and CDR2 sequences are SGHVS and FNYEAQ. V lost 5 bases and J lost 0; bases outside the gene matches: 4. The CDR3 sequence is 15 residues long. CDR3 DNA: TGTGCCAGCAGCCCGCCTAGCGGGAGCTCCTACGAGCAGTACTTC. It yields the protein CASSPPSGSSYEQYF.

This clonotype was detected a few times. The gene calls are TRBV24-1 and TRBJ2-3; TRBD1 matches at 7 bases. The CDR3 is 17 amino acids. Germline V lookup: CDR1 KGHDR, CDR2 SFDVKD. The junction had 12 bases not matched to a gene; V was cut back by 5 bases and J by 2 bases. CDR3 loop: CATSARPGQPTTDTQYF. CDR3 coding DNA: TGTGCCACCAGTGCCAGGCCGGGACAGCCAACCACAGATACGCAGTATTTT.

The J gene is TRBJ1-1, the V gene TRBV19, with TRBD1 identical over 9 bases. Germline trimming cut 3 bases from V and 11 bases from J; bases unmatched to any gene: 10. The CDR3 loop spans 14 amino acids. The germline V gene has CDR1 LNHDA and CDR2 SQIVND (reference sequence). The DNA of the CDR3 is TGTGCCAGTAGTATCGGGTCCGGGACAGGGAATGCTTTCTTT. Amino acid sequence: CASSIGSGTGNAFF. The complete variable domain, with remaining parts taken from reference TRBV19 and TRBJ1-1, reads DGGITQSPKYLFRKEGQNVTLSCEQNLNHDAMYWYRQDPGQGLRLIYYSQIVNDFQKGDIAEGYSVSREKKESFPLTVTSAQKNPTAFYLCASSIGSGTGNAFFGQGTRLTVV.

The V gene is TRBV24-1, the J gene TRBJ2-3, with 7 bases fitting TRBD1. The junction had 11 bases not matched to a gene; V was cut back by 4 bases and J by 2 bases. Per the germline V gene, CDR1 is KGHDR and CDR2 is SFDVKD. This CDR3 has 17 amino acids. CDR3 DNA: TGTGCCACCAGTGAGTCTACAGGGGTGACGTACACAGATACGCAGTATTTT. Amino acids: CATSESTGVTYTDTQYF.

Many counts were recorded for this clonotype. The CDR3 DNA reads as TGTGCCAGCAGCTTAGGGGCTAGCGGGACCTTCAATGAGCAGTTCTTC. It is translated as CASSLGASGTFNEQFF. The rearrangement joins TRBV7-8 to TRBJ2-1; 9 bases are shared with TRBD2. CDR3 length: 16 amino acids. CDR1 is SGHVS and CDR2 is FQNEAQ in the germline V gene. V lost 1 base, J lost 6 bases, and 7 bases stayed unmatched.

The V gene is TRBV28, the J gene TRBJ2-5, with a possible D match to TRBD2 (7 bases). The CDR3 has 15 residues. CDR1 MDHEN and CDR2 SYDVKM come from the germline V gene. Trimming took off 3 bases at V and 5 bases at J, with 16 bases between the two ends. The CDR3 is CASSLWLAGAETQYF. The CDR3 coding sequence is TGTGCCAGCAGTTTGTGGCTGGCGGGGGCGGAGACCCAGTACTTC.

The chain recombines TRBV4-3 with TRBJ2-7; the match to TRBD2 covers 16 bases. The CDR3 contains 20 residues. Germline-derived CDR1 and CDR2 are LGHNA and YSLEER. Trimming removed 0 bases from V and 4 bases from J; junction bases left unmatched: 12. Here the CDR3 reads CASSQDVTGTSGRAWYEQYF. Here the CDR3 DNA reads TGCGCCAGCAGCCAAGATGTGACGGGGACTAGCGGGAGGGCTTGGTACGAGCAGTACTTC.